Sequencing of this T cell receptor beta chain was carried out in a study of beta chain features in type 1 diabetes. On the study more broadly: The examined sorted cells totaled 110 million or so across samples. Findings of the study overall: Equally in patients and controls, PCR might preferentially amplify shorter templates. Since sequencing was performed on cDNA, cells with high TCR expression could be over-represented.

As every portion of the isolated RNA was reverse transcribed, the sequencing read expressed TCRB transcripts. Some clones are missing from TCRdb's copy, which holds only in-frame ones; the method was immunoSEQ multiplex PCR. In the table there are 200,000 to 300,000 clones, 27% of which are singletons. As to this clone: The antigen remains unidentified.

The length of the CDR3 is 13 residues. Looked up from germline, CDR1 is KGHSH and CDR2 is LQKENI. Trimming took off 5 bases at V and 4 bases at J, with 11 bases between the two ends. The gene calls are TRBV18 and TRBJ1-1; D is undetermined. Specimen: central memory CD4+ T cells from blood. The receptor was isolated from a man aged 30 to 45 in good health. The CDR3 DNA reads TGTGCCAGCTCATCTGGTTCGGCCACTGAAGCTTTCTTT. It encodes CASSSGSATEAFF.